This T cell receptor beta chain appears in the sequencing data of a study of T cell changes during pregnancy in multiple sclerosis. Sequencing used immunoSEQ multiplex PCR; TCRdb keeps in-frame clones, though not all of them. This repertoire shows 25,000 to 35,000 clones, approximately 90% found once; its top ten account for approximately 7.2%. The germline V gene encodes CDR1 SNHLY and CDR2 FYNNEI. The CDR3 consists of 19 residues. J gave up 0 bases and V 4 bases, and 13 bases lay outside the gene matches. V usage is TRBV2 and J usage is TRBJ1-5; TRBD1 matches at 9 bases. The source is a female donor with multiple sclerosis, enrolled in a pregnancy study. Sequencing used CD8+ T cells from peripheral blood mononuclear cells, obtained in the second trimester of pregnancy. This chain's CDR3 is CASSGRPGQGIPSNQPQHF. CDR3 DNA sequence: TGTGCCAGCAGTGGGAGGCCGGGACAGGGTATTCCTAGCAATCAGCCCCAGCATTTT.